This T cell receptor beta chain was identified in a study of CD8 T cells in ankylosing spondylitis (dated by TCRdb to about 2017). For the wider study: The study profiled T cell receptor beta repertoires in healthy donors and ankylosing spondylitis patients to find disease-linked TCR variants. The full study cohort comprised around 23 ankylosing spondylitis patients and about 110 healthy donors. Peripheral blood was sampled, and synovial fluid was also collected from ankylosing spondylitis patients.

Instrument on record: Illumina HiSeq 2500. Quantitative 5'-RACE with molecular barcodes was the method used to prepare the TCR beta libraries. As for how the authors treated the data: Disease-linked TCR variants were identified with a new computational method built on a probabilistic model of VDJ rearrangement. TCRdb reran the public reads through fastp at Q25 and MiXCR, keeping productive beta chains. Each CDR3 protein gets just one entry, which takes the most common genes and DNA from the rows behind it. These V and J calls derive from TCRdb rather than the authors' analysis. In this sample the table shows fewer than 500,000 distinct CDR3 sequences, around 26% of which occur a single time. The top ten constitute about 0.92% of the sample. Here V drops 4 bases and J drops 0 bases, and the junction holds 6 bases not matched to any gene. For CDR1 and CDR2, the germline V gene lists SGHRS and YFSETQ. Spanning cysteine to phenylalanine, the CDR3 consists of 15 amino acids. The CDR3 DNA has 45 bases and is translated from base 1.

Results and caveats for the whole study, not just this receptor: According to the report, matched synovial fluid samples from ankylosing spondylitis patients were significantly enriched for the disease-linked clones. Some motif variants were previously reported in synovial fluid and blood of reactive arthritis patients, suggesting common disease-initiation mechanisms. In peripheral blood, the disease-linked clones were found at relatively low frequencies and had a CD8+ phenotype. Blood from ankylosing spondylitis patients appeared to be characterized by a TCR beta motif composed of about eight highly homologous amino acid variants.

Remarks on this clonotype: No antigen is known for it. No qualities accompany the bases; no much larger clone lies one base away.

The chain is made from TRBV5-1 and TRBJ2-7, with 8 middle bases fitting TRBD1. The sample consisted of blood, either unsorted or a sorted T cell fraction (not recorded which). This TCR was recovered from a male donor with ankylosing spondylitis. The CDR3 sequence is CASSPGGPSSYEQYF. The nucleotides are TGCGCCAGCAGCCCAGGGGGCCCGAGCTCCTACGAGCAGTACTTC.